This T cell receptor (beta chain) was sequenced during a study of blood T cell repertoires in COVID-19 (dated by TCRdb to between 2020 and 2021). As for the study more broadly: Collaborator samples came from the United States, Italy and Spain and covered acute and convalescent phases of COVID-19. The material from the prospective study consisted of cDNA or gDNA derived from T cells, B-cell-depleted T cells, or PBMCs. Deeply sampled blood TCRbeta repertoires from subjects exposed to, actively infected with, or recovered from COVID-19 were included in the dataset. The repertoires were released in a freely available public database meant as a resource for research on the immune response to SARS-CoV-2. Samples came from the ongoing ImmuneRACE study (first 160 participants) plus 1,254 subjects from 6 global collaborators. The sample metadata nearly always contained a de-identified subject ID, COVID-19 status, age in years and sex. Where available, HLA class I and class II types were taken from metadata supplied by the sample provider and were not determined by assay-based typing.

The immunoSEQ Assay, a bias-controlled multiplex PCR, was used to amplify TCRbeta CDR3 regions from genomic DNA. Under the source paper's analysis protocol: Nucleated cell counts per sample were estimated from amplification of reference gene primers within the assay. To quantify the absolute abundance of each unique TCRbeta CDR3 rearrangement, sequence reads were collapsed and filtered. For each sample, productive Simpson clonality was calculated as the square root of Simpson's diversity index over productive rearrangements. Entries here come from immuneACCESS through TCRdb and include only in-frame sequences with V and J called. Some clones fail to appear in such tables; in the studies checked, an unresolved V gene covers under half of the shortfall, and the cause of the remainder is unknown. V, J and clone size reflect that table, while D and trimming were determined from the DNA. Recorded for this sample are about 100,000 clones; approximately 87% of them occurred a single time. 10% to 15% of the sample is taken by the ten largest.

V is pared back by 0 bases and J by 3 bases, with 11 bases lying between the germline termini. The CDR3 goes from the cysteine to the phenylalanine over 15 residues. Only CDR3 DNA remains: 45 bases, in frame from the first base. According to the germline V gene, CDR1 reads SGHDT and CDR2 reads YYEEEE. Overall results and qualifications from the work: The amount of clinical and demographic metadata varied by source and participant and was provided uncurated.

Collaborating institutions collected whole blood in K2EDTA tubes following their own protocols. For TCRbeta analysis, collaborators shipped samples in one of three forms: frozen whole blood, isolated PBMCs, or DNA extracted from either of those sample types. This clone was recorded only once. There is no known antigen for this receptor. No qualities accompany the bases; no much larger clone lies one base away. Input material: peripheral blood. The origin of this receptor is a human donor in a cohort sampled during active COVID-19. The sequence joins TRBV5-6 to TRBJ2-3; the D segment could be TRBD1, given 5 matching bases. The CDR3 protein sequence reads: CASSLGQLGTDTQYF. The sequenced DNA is TGTGCCAGCAGCTTGGGACAGCTTGGAACAGATACGCAGTATTTT. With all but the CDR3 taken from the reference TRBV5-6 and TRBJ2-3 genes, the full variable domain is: DAGVTQSPTHLIKTRGQQVTLRCSPKSGHDTVSWYQQALGQGPQFIFQYYEEEERQRGNFPDRFSGHQFPNYSSELNVNALLLGDSALYLCASSLGQLGTDTQYFGPGTRLTVL.